This is a list of T cell receptor beta chains from one sample in a study of CD39 and CD103 CD8 tumor-infiltrating T cells. TCRdb's copy holds only in-frame clones and misses some; the assay was immunoSEQ multiplex PCR. The data contain approximately 17,000 clones, 75% to 95% of them singletons. Sequencing was performed on CD8+ T cells sorted from blood. The origin of the receptors is a human donor with head and neck squamous cell carcinoma. CDR3s include the opening cysteine and the closing phenylalanine or tryptophan. A D gene is named only where the DNA matches it firmly. The size of a clone is reported for some rows only, either as once, few or many, or as a class for expanded clones.

d_call cdr3_length j_call v_call clone_size cdr3_aa cdr3_nt
TRBD1 17 TRBJ1-1 TRBV7-9 . CASSLVVRGPVRTEAFF TGTGCCAGCAGCTTAGTGGTCAGGGGGCCGGTTAGGACTGAAGCTTTCTTT
TRBD2 15 TRBJ2-1 TRBV7-8 . CASSLLAGDGDEQFF TGTGCCAGCAGCTTATTGGCGGGGGACGGGGATGAGCAGTTCTTC
. 13 TRBJ1-1 TRBV19 . CASSPSIFDEAFF TGTGCCAGTAGTCCTTCTATTTTCGACGAAGCTTTCTTT
. 18 TRBJ2-5 TRBV7-9 . CASSSPPWRQGGKETQYF TGTGCCAGCAGCTCCCCCCCCTGGAGACAGGGAGGGAAAGAGACCCAGTACTTC
. 13 TRBJ1-5 TRBV4-1 . CASSPSANQPQHF TGCGCCAGCAGCCCCTCCGCAAATCAGCCCCAGCATTTT
TRBD1 14 TRBJ2-7 TRBV7-9 . CASSGWTGEHEQYF TGTGCCAGCAGCGGATGGACAGGGGAGCACGAGCAGTACTTC
. 15 TRBJ2-7 TRBV15 . CATSKSGRETYEQYF TGTGCCACCAGCAAATCGGGCAGGGAGACCTACGAGCAGTACTTC
TRBD2 15 TRBJ2-5 TRBV27 . CASSLAGGPQETQYF TGTGCCAGCAGTTTAGCGGGGGGGCCCCAAGAGACCCAGTACTTC
. 12 TRBJ1-4 TRBV30 . CAWSGTGEKLFF TGTGCCTGGAGCGGTACGGGTGAAAAACTGTTTTTT
. 15 TRBJ2-7 TRBV28 . CASSLNRVGSYEQYF TGTGCCAGCAGCTTAAACAGGGTCGGTTCCTACGAGCAGTACTTC
TRBD2 15 TRBJ2-3 TRBV27 . CASSPLSGGTDTQYF TGTGCCAGCAGCCCCCTTAGCGGGGGCACAGATACGCAGTATTTT
TRBD1 13 TRBJ1-1 TRBV6-5 . CASSYGTDTEAFF TGTGCCAGCAGTTACGGGACAGATACTGAAGCTTTCTTT
TRBD1 15 TRBJ2-7 TRBV27 . CASRSPGQGLWEQYF TGTGCCAGCAGATCCCCGGGACAGGGCTTGTGGGAGCAGTACTTC
. 15 TRBJ1-2 TRBV27 . CASSLRGSVGYGYTF TGTGCCAGCAGTTTAAGAGGGTCAGTGGGCTATGGCTACACCTTC
TRBD1 17 TRBJ2-2 TRBV5-8 once CASSPMDRIPNTGELFF TGTGCCAGCAGCCCGATGGACAGGATCCCGAACACCGGGGAGCTGTTTTTT
. 13 TRBJ2-2 TRBV4-1 few CASSQVRGRELFF TGCGCCAGCAGCCAAGTCAGGGGCCGGGAGCTGTTTTTT
. 15 TRBJ2-1 TRBV7-8 . CASSLAGGPWYEQFF TGTGCCAGCAGCTTAGCGGGGGGGCCGTGGTATGAGCAGTTCTTC
. 14 TRBJ1-2 TRBV27 . CASSLGQGLGGYTF TGTGCCAGCAGTTTAGGGCAGGGCCTAGGAGGCTACACCTTC
. 13 TRBJ1-1 TRBV28 . CASSPRQITEAFF TGTGCCAGCAGCCCGAGACAGATCACTGAAGCTTTCTTT
TRBD1 18 TRBJ2-1 TRBV5-5 . CASTGQGLPISSYNEQFF TGTGCCAGCACGGGACAGGGCCTTCCAATTAGCTCCTACAATGAGCAGTTCTTC
. 12 TRBJ2-7 TRBV5-5 . CASSQGGYEQYF TGTGCCAGCAGCCAGGGGGGCTACGAGCAGTACTTC
. 15 TRBJ1-1 TRBV2 . CASSEGTGSWTEAFF TGTGCCAGCAGTGAAGGTACAGGGAGTTGGACTGAAGCTTTCTTT